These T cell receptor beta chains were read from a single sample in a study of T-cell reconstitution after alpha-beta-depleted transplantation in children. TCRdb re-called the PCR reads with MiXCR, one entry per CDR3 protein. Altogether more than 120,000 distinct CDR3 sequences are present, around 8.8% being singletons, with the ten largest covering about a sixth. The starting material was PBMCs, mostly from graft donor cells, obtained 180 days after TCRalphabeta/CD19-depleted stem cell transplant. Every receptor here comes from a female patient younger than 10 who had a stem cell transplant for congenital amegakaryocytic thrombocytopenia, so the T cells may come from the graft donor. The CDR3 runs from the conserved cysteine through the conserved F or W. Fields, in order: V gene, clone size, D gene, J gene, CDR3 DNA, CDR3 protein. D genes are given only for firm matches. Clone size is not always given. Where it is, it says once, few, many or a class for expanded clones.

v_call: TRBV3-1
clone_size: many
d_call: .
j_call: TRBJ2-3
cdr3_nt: TGTGCCAGCAGCCCTATCCTTAACTCGACCCTCATGGGGACGCAGTATTTT
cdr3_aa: CASSPILNSTLMGTQYF

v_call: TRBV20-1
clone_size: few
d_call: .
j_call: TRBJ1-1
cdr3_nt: TGCAGTGCAAAGGCGGGACCGATGAACACTGAAGCTTTCTTT
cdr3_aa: CSAKAGPMNTEAFF

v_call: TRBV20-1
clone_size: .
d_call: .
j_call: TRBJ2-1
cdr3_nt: TGCAGTGCTAGAGACCAGTCCTGGGATGAGCAGTTCTTC
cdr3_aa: CSARDQSWDEQFF

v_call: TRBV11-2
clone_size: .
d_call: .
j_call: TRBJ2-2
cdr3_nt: TGTGCCAGCAGCGACCCCAGGGCGGCCGGGGAGCTGTTTTTT
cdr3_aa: CASSDPRAAGELFF

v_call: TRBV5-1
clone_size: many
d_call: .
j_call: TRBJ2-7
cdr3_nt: TGCGCCAGCAGCTTGGGGTTTACCTCCTACGAGCAGTACTTC
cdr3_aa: CASSLGFTSYEQYF

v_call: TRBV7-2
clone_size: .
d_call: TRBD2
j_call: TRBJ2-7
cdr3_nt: TGTGCCAGCAGTCTCGGGGGGAGCGGACCCTACGAGCAGTACTTC
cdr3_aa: CASSLGGSGPYEQYF

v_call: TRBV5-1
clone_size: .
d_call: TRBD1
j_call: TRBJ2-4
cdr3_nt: TGCGCCAGCAGCGGGGGCCCTCAGGGGGTCGCCAAAAACATGCAGTACTTC
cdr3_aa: CASSGGPQGVAKNMQYF

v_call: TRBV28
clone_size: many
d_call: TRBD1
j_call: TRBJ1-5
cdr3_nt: TGTGCCAGCAGGCAACAGGGGCGAGATCAGCCCCAGCATTTT
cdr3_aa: CASRQQGRDQPQHF

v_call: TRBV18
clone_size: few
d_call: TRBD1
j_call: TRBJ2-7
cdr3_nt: TGTGCCAGCTCCCTTCGGGACAGGGGCGCCTACGAGCAGTACTTC
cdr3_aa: CASSLRDRGAYEQYF

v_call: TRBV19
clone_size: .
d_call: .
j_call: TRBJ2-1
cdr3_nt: TGTGCCAGTAGTATAGCAGGGCCAAATGAGCAGTTCTTC
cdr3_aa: CASSIAGPNEQFF

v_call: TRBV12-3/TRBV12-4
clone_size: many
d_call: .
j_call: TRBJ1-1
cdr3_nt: TGTGCCAGCAGCCGCGGACAGTCGAACACTGAAGCTTTCTTT
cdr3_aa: CASSRGQSNTEAFF

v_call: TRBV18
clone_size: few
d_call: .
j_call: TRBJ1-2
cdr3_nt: TGTGCCAGCTCAACCCGGGCCGACAACGGCTACACCTTC
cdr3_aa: CASSTRADNGYTF

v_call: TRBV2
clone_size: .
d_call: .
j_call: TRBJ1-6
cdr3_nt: TGTGCCAGCAGTGAATTCGAAGGAGGTATGAGTTCACCCCTCCACTTT
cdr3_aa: CASSEFEGGMSSPLHF

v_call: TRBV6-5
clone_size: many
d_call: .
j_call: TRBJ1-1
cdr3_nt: TGTGCCAGCAGCCAAAGGGGTGAAGCTTTCTTT
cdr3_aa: CASSQRGEAFF

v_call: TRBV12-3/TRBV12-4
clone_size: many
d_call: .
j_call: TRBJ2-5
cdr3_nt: TGTGCCAGCAGTTTGAACAGACAAGAGACCCAGTACTTC
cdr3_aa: CASSLNRQETQYF

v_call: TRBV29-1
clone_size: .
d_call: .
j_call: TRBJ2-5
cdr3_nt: TGCAGCGTTGGGAAAGGTGTCCAAGAGACCCAGTACTTC
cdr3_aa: CSVGKGVQETQYF

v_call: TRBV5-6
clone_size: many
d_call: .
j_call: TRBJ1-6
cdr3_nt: TGTGCCAGCAGCGGGATCGGGAGCTCCTATAATTCACCCCTCCACTTT
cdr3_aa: CASSGIGSSYNSPLHF

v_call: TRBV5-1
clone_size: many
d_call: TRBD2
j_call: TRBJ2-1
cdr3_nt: TGCGCCAGCAGTTACTTGCGCCTTAGCGGGGGCAGCTACAATGAGCAGTTCTTC
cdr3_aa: CASSYLRLSGGSYNEQFF